This T cell receptor beta chain was recorded in a study of early T cells in non-severe SARS-CoV-2 infection. Across the whole study: From unsorted whole blood, bulk RNA was sequenced, and the chains remained unpaired. Broader study findings: Matches to VDJdb favored anti-spike CD8 responses and missed private and CD4 specificities.

Germline V lookup: CDR1 MNHNY, CDR2 SVGAGI (reference sequence). V was pared by 6 bases and J by 5 bases, with 13 bases between. This CDR3 spans 14 amino acids. This clonotype was counted ten times or more. Its target is not known. Separate cDNA molecules each had unique molecular identifiers attached to them. One entry per CDR3 protein results from TCRdb running MiXCR on the 5' RACE reads. The repertoire holds some 35,000 distinct CDR3 sequences, with 3% to 4.5% as singletons. The genes are TRBV6-6 and TRBJ2-2; D is perhaps TRBD2 (6 bases). Sequencing was done on a sample of whole blood. This TCR was sampled from an adult who was a healthcare worker with PCR-confirmed SARS-CoV-2 infection or an uninfected control (not recorded which). The CDR3 sequence is CASRPGGATGELFF. In DNA, the CDR3 is TGTGCCAGCAGACCTGGAGGGGCGACCGGGGAGCTGTTTTTT.